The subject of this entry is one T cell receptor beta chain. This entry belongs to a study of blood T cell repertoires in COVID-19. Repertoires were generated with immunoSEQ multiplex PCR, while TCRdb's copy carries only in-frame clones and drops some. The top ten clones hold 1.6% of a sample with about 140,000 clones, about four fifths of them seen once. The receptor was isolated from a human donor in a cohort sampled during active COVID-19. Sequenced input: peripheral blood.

CDR3 in amino acids: CASSWRDRGSTNEQFF. The CDR3 DNA reads TGTGCCAGCAGCTGGCGGGACAGGGGATCGACCAATGAGCAGTTCTTC. The chain joins TRBV9 to TRBJ2-1; 10 positions match TRBD1. Per the germline V gene, CDR1 is SGDLS and CDR2 is YYNGEE. This CDR3 has 16 amino acids. V was pared by 4 bases and J by 6 bases, with 10 bases of the junction left unmatched.